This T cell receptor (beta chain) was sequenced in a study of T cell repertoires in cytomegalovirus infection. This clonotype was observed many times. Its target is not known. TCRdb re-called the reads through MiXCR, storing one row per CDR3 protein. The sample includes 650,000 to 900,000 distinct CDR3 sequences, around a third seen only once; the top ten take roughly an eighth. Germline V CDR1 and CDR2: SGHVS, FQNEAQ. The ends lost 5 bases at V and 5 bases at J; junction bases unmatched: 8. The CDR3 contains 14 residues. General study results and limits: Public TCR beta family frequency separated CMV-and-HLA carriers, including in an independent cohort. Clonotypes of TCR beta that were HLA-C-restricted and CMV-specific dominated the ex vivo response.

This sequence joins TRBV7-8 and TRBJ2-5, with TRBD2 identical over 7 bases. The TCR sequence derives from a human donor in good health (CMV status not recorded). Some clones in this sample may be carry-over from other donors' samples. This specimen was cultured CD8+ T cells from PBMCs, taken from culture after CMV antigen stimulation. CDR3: CASSRRGDGETQYF. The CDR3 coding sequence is TGTGCCAGCAGCCGTCGGGGGGATGGTGAGACCCAGTACTTC.